This T cell receptor beta chain was recovered during a study of T cell clonotyping in hematopoietic cell transplantation. Study-wide background: Pretransplant recipient samples were taken after cytoreduction.

Data came from immunoSEQ multiplex PCR; TCRdb stores just in-frame clones and leaves some out. The table shows approximately 11,000 clones, with under 95% occurring only once. The germline V gene has CDR1 MGHRA and CDR2 YSYEKL. There are 13 residues in the CDR3. Between the trimmed V and J ends, which lost 5 bases and 1 base, there was a span of 7 bases. Study-wide results and caveats: Without cell sorting, CD4 versus CD8 contributions remain unresolved. After transplant, recipient diversity fell while pathologically expanded clonotypes grew through day 180.

In the case of this clone: Its antigen is not known.

The time point is: recipient sample about 28 days before transplant, after cytoreduction. V gene TRBV4-1 combines with J gene TRBJ2-3, with D unresolved. This specimen consisted of peripheral blood mononuclear cells, obtained before stem cell transplant. The clonotype was recovered from a woman in her thirties or forties with acute myeloid leukemia. Some clones in this sample may be carry-over from other donors' samples. Here the CDR3 reads CASSGPGTDTQYF. In nucleotides, the CDR3 is TGCGCCAGCAGCGGGCCGGGCACAGATACGCAGTATTTT.